The 21 T cell receptor beta chains listed next were all sequenced from one sample in a study of beta chain features in type 1 diabetes. Sequenced material consisted of expressed TCRB transcripts (all of the isolated RNA was reverse transcribed). The method was immunoSEQ multiplex PCR; TCRdb's version includes in-frame clones alone and lacks a portion of them. The top ten clones hold about 0.08% of a sample with 230,000 or so clones, 16% of them seen once. Their specific antigens are unknown. Findings of the study overall: Researchers report that Type 1 diabetes patients had moderately but significantly shorter TCRB CDR3s across all four CD4+ subsets.

Material for sequencing was naive CD4+ T cells from blood. The receptors come from a man aged 30 to 39 with type 1 diabetes.

This clone was seen a handful of times. The chain employs TRBV7-9 and TRBJ1-1, with D uncertain. This CDR3 has 12 residues. V gave up 5 bases and J gave up 11 bases, with 15 bases separating them. Germline V lookup: CDR1 SEHNR, CDR2 FQNEAQ (reference sequence). The CDR3 DNA follows: TGTGCCAGCAGCCAGGAGGGAGCGAGGGCTTTCTTT. Amino acids: CASSQEGARAFF.

The rearrangement uses TRBV18 and TRBJ2-6; weak D call: TRBD1 (6 bases). The ends were cut back, 4 bases at V and 2 bases at J, with 9 bases in the middle. This CDR3 has 15 residues. Germline-derived CDR1 and CDR2 are KGHSH and LQKENI. CDR3 coding DNA: TGTGCCAGCTCACTACAGGGCCCTGGGGCCAACGTCCTGACTTTC. This codes for CASSLQGPGANVLTF.

In this sample, this clone turned up a few times. The chain combines TRBV2 with TRBJ1-2; unclear D gene. The V gene's germline CDR1 is SNHLY and CDR2 FYNNEI. The CDR3 consists of 12 residues. Trimming stripped 5 bases from V and 4 bases from J, with 8 bases between. Here the CDR3 reads CASSRETYGYTF. In DNA form, the CDR3 reads TGTGCCAGCAGTCGGGAGACCTATGGCTACACCTTC. Full variable domain (outside the CDR3, taken from reference TRBV2 and TRBJ1-2): EPEVTQTPSHQVTQMGQEVILRCVPISNHLYFYWYRQILGQKVEFLVSFYNNEISEKSEIFDDQFSVERPDGSNFTLKIRSTKLEDSAMYFCASSRETYGYTFGSGTRLTVV.

This rearrangement joins TRBV30 to TRBJ2-1, with D tentatively TRBD1 (6 bases). The CDR3 has 14 amino acids. Germline V gene lookup returns CDR1 GTSNPN and CDR2 SVGIG (reference sequence). V lost 5 bases and J lost 0, with 11 bases in between. CDR3 DNA: TGTGCCTGGGGCAAGACAGGCTCCTACAATGAGCAGTTCTTC. Translating it yields CAWGKTGSYNEQFF. Looking up the rest from reference TRBV30 and TRBJ2-1 gives the full variable domain: SQTIHQWPATLVQPVGSPLSLECTVEGTSNPNLYWYRQAAGRGLQLLFYSVGIGQISSEVPQNLSASRPQDRQFILSSKKLLLSDSGFYLCAWGKTGSYNEQFFGPGTRLTVL.

The sample holds a few counts of this clone. The rearrangement uses TRBV28 and TRBJ1-1; D may be TRBD1 (5 bases). Trimming left V 6 bases short and J 0 bases short, with 11 bases between. From germline, CDR1 is MDHEN and CDR2 SYDVKM. The CDR3 is 14 amino acids. As DNA, the CDR3 is TGTGCCAGCAGCGGGAGAGGGGTGAACACTGAAGCTTTCTTT. The encoded protein is CASSGRGVNTEAFF. The whole variable domain, remainder taken from reference TRBV28 and TRBJ1-1, is DVKVTQSSRYLVKRTGEKVFLECVQDMDHENMFWYRQDPGLGLRLIYFSYDVKMKEKGDIPEGYSVSREKKERFSLILESASTNQTSMYLCASSGRGVNTEAFFGQGTRLTVV.

This clone came up a few times. V is TRBV29-1 and J is TRBJ2-1, with 10 bases lining up with TRBD2. Germline CDR1 is SQVTM and CDR2 is ANQGSEA. This CDR3 has 14 residues. V was clipped by 2 bases and J by 3 bases; unmatched bases: 1. The CDR3 DNA reads as TGCAGCGTTGAACTAGCGGGAGTCTACAATGAGCAGTTCTTC. Translation gives CSVELAGVYNEQFF.

The genes are TRBV7-8 and TRBJ2-1, with unresolved D. Germline V gene lookup returns CDR1 SGHVS and CDR2 FQNEAQ. The CDR3 has 16 residues. V lost 0 bases, J lost 5 bases, and 14 bases lay in between. The DNA for the CDR3 is TGTGCCAGCAGCTTAGCGTTGGCTAGGGCCGACAATGAGCAGTTCTTC. Encoded protein: CASSLALARADNEQFF.

The chain combines TRBV5-6 with TRBJ2-7; D may be TRBD2 (6 bases). This CDR3 has 15 residues. Per the germline V gene, CDR1 is SGHDT and CDR2 is YYEEEE. The germline V and J ends were trimmed by 3 bases and 3 bases, with 16 bases remaining between them. The CDR3 protein is CASSSLTSSRYEQYF. In DNA, the CDR3 is TGTGCCAGCAGCTCCCTGACTAGTTCGCGCTACGAGCAGTACTTC.

This clone was seen only a few times. This chain joins TRBV30 and TRBJ1-1, with D unresolved. V was trimmed by 8 bases and J by 3 bases, leaving 10 bases between them. Germline CDR1 and CDR2: GTSNPN and SVGIG (reference sequence). The CDR3 has 11 amino acids. The CDR3 loop is CATGRDTEAFF. In DNA, the CDR3 is TGTGCCACGGGGAGGGACACTGAAGCTTTCTTT.

This clone was seen a few times. The rearrangement joins TRBV18 to TRBJ1-1, with D unclear. The CDR3 has 13 residues. CDR1 and CDR2 (germline): KGHSH, LQKENI. The V end lost 6 bases, the J end lost 1 base, and 9 bases lay between the germline ends. The CDR3 reads CASSPTANTEAFF. The CDR3 nucleotides are TGTGCCAGCTCCCCTACAGCGAACACTGAAGCTTTCTTT.

This chain joins TRBV12-5 and TRBJ2-7, with a weak D call TRBD2 (5 bases). The V end lost 3 bases, the J end lost 2 bases, and 8 bases lay between the germline ends. Per the germline V gene, CDR1 is LGHNT and CDR2 is FRNRAP. The CDR3 contains 13 residues. CDR3 DNA: TGTGCTAGTGGTTTAGGACTTGCCTACGAGCAGTACTTC. It translates to CASGLGLAYEQYF.

J is TRBJ2-7 and V is TRBV28; 8 nucleotides match TRBD1. The CDR3 contains 12 residues. Germline V CDR1 and CDR2: MDHEN, SYDVKM. Trimming at V came to 8 bases and at J to 4 bases, leaving 4 bases not matched to a gene. The CDR3 DNA sequence: TGTGCCAGCGGACAGGGTGTTTACGAGCAGTACTTC. It is translated as CASGQGVYEQYF.

V gene TRBV5-1 combines with J gene TRBJ2-1; maybe TRBD1 (6 bases). V lost 3 bases to trimming and J lost 1 base, with 8 bases between them. The CDR3 runs to 14 residues. CDR1 is SGHRS, CDR2 YFSETQ, per germline. The CDR3 reads CASSSQGSYNEQFF. In DNA, the CDR3 is TGCGCCAGCAGCTCACAGGGTTCCTACAATGAGCAGTTCTTC.

This clone was recorded a few times. Other DNA sequences in this sample translate to the same CDR3. The rearrangement joins TRBV29-1 to TRBJ1-5, with 10 positions matching TRBD1. V lost 6 bases, J lost 4 bases, and 6 bases stayed unmatched. Germline V lookup: CDR1 SQVTM, CDR2 ANQGSEA. CDR3 length: 14 amino acids. The CDR3 region has the DNA TGCAGCGTCGGACAGGGGGGCGGGAATCAGCCCCAGCATTTT. Protein: CSVGQGGGNQPQHF.

The V gene is TRBV9, the J gene TRBJ2-2; possibly TRBD2 for D (5 bases). This CDR3 has 13 amino acids. Deletions cut 3 bases from V and 6 bases from J, with 9 bases between. CDR1 and CDR2 from the germline V gene are SGDLS and YYNGEE. CDR3 coding DNA: TGTGCCAGCAGCGGGACTCCTTCCGGGGAGCTGTTTTTT. It specifies CASSGTPSGELFF.

In its sample, this clone was seen a few times. The V gene is TRBV29-1, the J gene TRBJ2-7; tentative D call: TRBD2 (6 bases). Between the trimmed V and J ends, which lost 3 bases and 0 bases, there was a span of 9 bases. Per the germline V gene, CDR1 is SQVTM and CDR2 is ANQGSEA. This CDR3 spans 13 amino acids. This CDR3 reads CSVEEGSSYEQYF. The CDR3 DNA follows: TGCAGCGTTGAGGAGGGATCCTCCTACGAGCAGTACTTC.

The V gene is TRBV20-1, the J gene TRBJ1-5, with D possibly TRBD1 on 6 matching bases. Between the trimmed V and J ends, which lost 3 bases and 7 bases, there was a span of 7 bases. The CDR3 contains 11 residues. Germline CDR1 and CDR2: DFQATT and SNEGSKA (reference sequence). The DNA of the CDR3 is TGCAGTGCTAGCGGGGGCCAGCCCCAGCATTTT. Its translation is CSASGGQPQHF.

The V call is TRBV9, the J call TRBJ2-4; D is uncertain. V was clipped by 3 bases and J by 0 bases, with 16 bases between them. CDR3 length: 17 amino acids. Germline loops: CDR1 SGDLS, CDR2 YYNGEE. The CDR3 region has the DNA TGTGCCAGCAGCGCTGGACCCCTAATTCTAGCCAAAAACATTCAGTACTTC. Encoded protein: CASSAGPLILAKNIQYF.

This clone was counted a few times. The gene calls are TRBV4-1 and TRBJ2-1; no definite D call. The CDR3 has 13 residues. Between the trimmed V and J ends, which lost 0 bases and 10 bases, there was a span of 10 bases. Germline V gives CDR1 MGHRA, CDR2 YSYEKL. The CDR3 DNA follows: TGCGCCAGCAGCCAAGACTCGCGGCCCGAGCAGTTCTTC. It translates to CASSQDSRPEQFF.

The chain recombines TRBV4-2 with TRBJ2-7; D remains ambiguous. Germline V lookup: CDR1 LGHNA, CDR2 YNFKEQ. The CDR3 is 15 residues long. Deletions cut 0 bases from V and 4 bases from J, with 13 bases between. CDR3 sequence: CASSQDKGRLYEQYF. CDR3 nucleotide sequence: TGTGCCAGCAGCCAAGATAAGGGTAGGTTGTACGAGCAGTACTTC.

V gene TRBV30 combines with J gene TRBJ2-1, with D tentatively TRBD1 (6 bases). Trimming shortened V by 4 bases and J by 2 bases, and 18 bases separated the two germline ends. CDR1 GTSNPN and CDR2 SVGIG come from the germline V gene (reference sequence). This CDR3 spans 16 amino acids. CDR3 nucleotide sequence: TGTGCCTGGAAATCTTACAGGGCAGGGGCCTACAATGAGCAGTTCTTC. Amino acid sequence: CAWKSYRAGAYNEQFF.